This T cell receptor beta chain was captured by sequencing in a study of control samples from healthy donors and cancer patients. TCRdb's copy holds only in-frame clones and misses some; the assay was immunoSEQ multiplex PCR. The table records over 2,500 clones, around 94% of them present only once. Trimming took off 2 bases at V and 2 bases at J, with 12 bases between the two ends. There are 15 residues in the CDR3. CDR1 is MNHEY and CDR2 is SVGEGT in the germline V gene. The sequence came from a man aged 65 to 85 with lung cancer. The sample taken for sequencing was PBMCs. V usage is TRBV6-2 or TRBV6-3 and J usage is TRBJ1-2, with D possibly TRBD1 on 5 matching bases. CDR3 loop: CASSYVGASNYGYTF. Written as DNA, the CDR3 is TGTGCCAGCAGTTACGTCGGGGCGTCGAACTATGGCTACACCTTC.